What follows are 23 T cell receptor beta chains derived from one specimen sequenced in a study of control samples from healthy donors and cancer patients. The data were produced by immunoSEQ multiplex PCR, yet TCRdb's version contains in-frame clones alone and is incomplete. The sample lists approximately 210,000 clones, 90% to 95% occurring once. The material sequenced was blood. The receptor set was obtained from a man aged 25 to 40 in good health.

The rearrangement links TRBV5-1 to TRBJ1-4; 7 bases are shared with TRBD1. Germline CDR1 and CDR2: SGHRS and YFSETQ. After removal of 3 bases from V and 3 bases from J, the junction contained 5 bases not matched to a gene. The length of the CDR3 is 15 residues. The CDR3: CASSSGQDANEKLFF. In DNA, the CDR3 is TGCGCCAGCAGCTCTGGACAGGACGCTAATGAAAAACTGTTTTTT.

Of note for this clone: Other DNA sequences in the same sample also yield this CDR3. This chain's CDR3 is CATYREGGETEAFF. CDR3 in DNA: TGTGCCACCTACCGGGAGGGGGGGGAGACTGAAGCTTTCTTT. The chain recombines TRBV27 with TRBJ1-1, with D possibly matching TRBD1 (6 bases). Germline CDR1 and CDR2: MNHEY and SMNVEV (reference sequence). The CDR3 consists of 14 residues. V was pared by 10 bases and J by 5 bases, with 20 bases between.

This sequence joins TRBV25-1 and TRBJ1-2, with TRBD1 as a possible D gene (6 bases). Germline assignment: CDR1 MGHDK and CDR2 SYGVNS. This CDR3 region has 15 residues. Deletions cut 3 bases from V and 8 bases from J, with 19 bases between. CDR3: CASSEKDRLLAGYTF. The CDR3 DNA reads TGTGCCAGCAGTGAGAAGGACAGACTCCTCGCCGGCTACACCTTC.

Concerning this clone: The junction shows a germline mismatch at one end, possibly a read error. The V and J genes are TRBV30 and TRBJ2-7; possible D gene TRBD1, 7 bases. Germline V CDR1 and CDR2: GTSNPN, SVGIG (reference sequence). The CDR3 is made up of 12 amino acids. CDR3 sequence reads: CAGRTGSYEQYF. The CDR3, as DNA: TGTGCCGGGAGGACAGGCTCCTACGAGCAGTACTTC.

The rearrangement links TRBV5-8 to TRBJ2-2; D unclear. Germline V lookup: CDR1 SGHTS, CDR2 YDEGEE. This CDR3 contains 15 residues. V lost 1 base to trimming and J lost 1 base, with 8 bases between them. The CDR3, as DNA: TGTGCCAGCAGCTTGTTTACAGTGAACACCGGGGAGCTGTTTTTT. Encoded protein: CASSLFTVNTGELFF.

This clone was detected only once. The genes are TRBV7-3 and TRBJ2-2; 7 bases map to TRBD1. The J segment lost 6 bases and the V segment lost 5 bases, leaving 3 bases of the junction unmatched. The length of the CDR3 is 13 residues. The germline CDR1 and CDR2 sequences are SGHTA and FQGTGA. The CDR3 sequence is CASSQGQAGELFF. The CDR3 coding sequence is TGTGCCAGCAGCCAAGGACAGGCCGGGGAGCTGTTTTTT.

The CDR3 is CASSEIQGRANEKLFF. In nucleotides, the CDR3 is TGTGCCAGCAGTGAAATCCAAGGAAGGGCTAATGAAAAACTGTTTTTT. The chain has TRBV2 and TRBJ1-4; no firm D call. Germline CDR1 reads SNHLY; CDR2 reads FYNNEI. With 2 bases removed from V and 3 bases from J, the gap between germline ends came to 13 bases. The CDR3 is made up of 16 amino acids.

CDR3 DNA sequence: TGTGCCAGCAGTGAAGGGACAGGCCTTTTTAGCTATGGCTACACCTTC. Residues: CASSEGTGLFSYGYTF. The chain employs TRBV6-1 and TRBJ1-2; 7 bases align to TRBD1. CDR1 is MNHNS, CDR2 SASEGT, per germline. The CDR3 length is 16 residues. Trimming cost V 1 base and J 4 bases; bases outside gene matches: 9.

The chain joins TRBV9 to TRBJ1-2, with D perhaps TRBD1 (5 bases). CDR1 and CDR2 from the germline V gene are SGDLS and YYNGEE. V was clipped by 2 bases and J by 8 bases, with 16 bases between them. CDR3 length: 14 residues. CDR3 DNA sequence: TGTGCCAGCAGCGTGACCCAGGGATTCGGAGGCTACACCTTC. This translates into CASSVTQGFGGYTF.

The V and J genes are TRBV5-1 and TRBJ1-3; D might be TRBD1 (5 bases). Germline V gene lookup returns CDR1 SGHRS and CDR2 YFSETQ. The CDR3 runs 16 residues. V was clipped by 0 bases and J by 0 bases, with 10 bases between them. For the CDR3, the DNA is TGCGCCAGCAGCTTGGCGGGACGGAGCTCTGGAAACACCATATATTTT. Protein product: CASSLAGRSSGNTIYF.

The V call is TRBV19, the J call TRBJ1-1; D is ambiguous. This CDR3 is 14 amino acids long. V lost 7 bases and J lost 1, with 13 bases in between. Germline V gives CDR1 LNHDA, CDR2 SQIVND (reference sequence). The CDR3 loop is CASMKLPTNTEAFF. As DNA, the CDR3 is TGTGCCAGTATGAAACTCCCGACGAACACTGAAGCTTTCTTT.

V is TRBV2 and J is TRBJ1-5; 7 nucleotides agree with TRBD1. CDR1 SNHLY and CDR2 FYNNEI come from the germline V gene. The junction had 10 bases not matched to a gene; V was cut back by 6 bases and J by 8 bases. CDR3 length: 14 residues. CDR3 residues: CASSYRGATEPQHF. For the CDR3, the DNA is TGTGCCAGCAGCTACAGGGGCGCCACGGAGCCCCAGCATTTT.

This sequence joins TRBV5-1 and TRBJ1-5; 8 bases map to TRBD1. The germline CDR1 and CDR2 sequences are SGHRS and YFSETQ. CDR3 length: 16 residues. J was trimmed by 2 bases and V by 0 bases; bases with no gene match: 4. The CDR3 DNA follows: TGCGCCAGCAGCTTGGGGACAGGGAGAGGCAATCAGCCCCAGCATTTT. It codes for CASSLGTGRGNQPQHF.

The chain is built from TRBV19 and TRBJ1-6; tentative D call: TRBD1 (6 bases). V lost 6 bases and J 5 bases, leaving 11 bases between the germline ends. Germline V gives CDR1 LNHDA, CDR2 SQIVND (reference sequence). This CDR3 spans 14 amino acids. The CDR3 loop is CASRVTGDNSPLHF. In nucleotides, the CDR3 is TGTGCCAGTAGGGTGACAGGAGATAATTCACCCCTCCACTTT.

The J gene is TRBJ1-5, the V gene TRBV18, with D uncertain. The germline V and J ends were trimmed by 3 bases and 0 bases, with 9 bases remaining between them. The CDR3 runs to 15 residues. The germline V gene encodes CDR1 KGHSH and CDR2 LQKENI. CDR3 in amino acids: CASSPNSDSNQPQHF. The CDR3 region has the DNA TGTGCCAGCTCACCCAACAGTGATAGCAATCAGCCCCAGCATTTT. The whole variable domain, filled in from reference TRBV18 and TRBJ1-5, reads NAGVMQNPRHLVRRRGQEARLRCSPMKGHSHVYWYRQLPEEGLKFMVYLQKENIIDESGMPKERFSAEFPKEGPSILRIQQVVRGDSAAYFCASSPNSDSNQPQHFGDGTRLSIL.

In the case of this clone: Other DNA sequences in the sample encode the same CDR3. The rearrangement joins TRBV5-6 to TRBJ1-2; D uncertain. Trimming pared 4 bases from V and 3 bases from J, leaving 7 bases between. Germline CDR1 and CDR2: SGHDT and YYEEEE. CDR3 length equals 12 residues. This CDR3 reads CASSPGDYGYTF. CDR3 coding DNA: TGTGCCAGCAGCCCTGGGGACTATGGCTACACCTTC.

This sequence joins TRBV5-1 and TRBJ2-7; D gene ambiguous. The germline V gene encodes CDR1 SGHRS and CDR2 YFSETQ. The CDR3 runs 13 residues. Trimming stripped 6 bases from V and 1 base from J, with 11 bases between. For the CDR3, the DNA is TGCGCCAGCACCCGGTACGGATCCTACGAGCAGTACTTC. Amino acid sequence: CASTRYGSYEQYF. The variable domain in full, with the rest retrieved from reference TRBV5-1 and TRBJ2-7, is KAGVTQTPRYLIKTRGQQVTLSCSPISGHRSVSWYQQTPGQGLQFLFEYFSETQRNKGNFPGRFSGRQFSNSRSEMNVSTLELGDSALYLCASTRYGSYEQYFGPGTRLTVT.

The V and J genes are TRBV2 and TRBJ1-2, with no clear D. Germline V gene sequence: CDR1 SNHLY, CDR2 FYNNEI. CDR3 length: 15 residues. V lost 6 bases to trimming and J lost 8 bases, with 22 bases between them. CDR3 DNA: TGTGCCAGCAGATCCCAACGGACGGGCTCGGTCGGCTACACCTTC. It yields the protein CASRSQRTGSVGYTF.

The CDR3 spells CASSLWSTGANVLTF. DNA of the CDR3: TGTGCCAGCAGTTTATGGTCTACTGGGGCCAACGTCCTGACTTTC. The chain links TRBV27 to TRBJ2-6; no clear D. The CDR3 has 15 amino acids. Looked up from germline, CDR1 is MNHEY and CDR2 is SMNVEV (reference sequence). The V end was cut by 1 base, the J end by 2 bases, with 6 bases between.

The rearrangement links TRBV30 to TRBJ2-7; D may be TRBD1 (5 bases). The V end lost 2 bases, the J end lost 4 bases, and 12 bases lay between the germline ends. The CDR3 runs 13 residues. Germline V lookup: CDR1 GTSNPN, CDR2 SVGIG (reference sequence). In nucleotides, the CDR3 is TGTGCCTGGAGTAGAGCTCGACAGTACGAGCAGTACTTC. This gives the protein CAWSRARQYEQYF.

As concerns this clone: A read error may be the cause here, since a much bigger clone is one base away. This chain joins TRBV5-1 and TRBJ1-2, with a tentative D call TRBD1 (5 bases). Germline values: CDR1 SGHRS, CDR2 YFSETQ. This CDR3 has 15 residues. Deletions cut 1 base from V and 3 bases from J, with 13 bases between. The CDR3 region is CASSLLPGNDYGYTF. Here the CDR3 DNA reads TGCGCCAGCAGCTTGTTACCAGGGAACGACTATGGCTACACCTTC.

V gene TRBV29-1 combines with J gene TRBJ1-1; tentative D call: TRBD1 (5 bases). Germline CDR1 SQVTM, CDR2 ANQGSEA. The CDR3 length is 11 residues. V lost 6 bases, J lost 6 bases, and 11 bases lay in between. CDR3 amino acids: CSVSQGSEAFF. The CDR3 DNA reads as TGCAGCGTGTCCCAGGGATCTGAAGCTTTCTTT.

This clone was detected only a few times. The chain combines TRBV4-1 with TRBJ1-6; D not certain. The CDR3 runs 13 residues. The V end was cut by 0 bases, the J end by 11 bases, with 8 bases between. Germline lookup yields CDR1 MGHRA and CDR2 YSYEKL. The CDR3 protein is CASSQDPRPPLHF. In nucleotides, the CDR3 is TGCGCCAGCAGCCAAGACCCAAGGCCACCCCTCCACTTT.